This TCR beta chain was identified during a study of blood T cell repertoires in COVID-19. This CDR3 is 16 amino acids long. Losses at the gene ends were 7 bases for V and 10 bases for J; bases not matched to a gene: 15. CDR1 and CDR2 from the germline V gene are ENHRY and SYGVKD. How the authors handled the data: Counts of nucleated cells, estimated from reference gene primer amplification, were obtained. Only in-frame clones appear in the TCRdb table, and some are missing; sequencing was by immunoSEQ multiplex PCR. V, J and clone size are taken as reported in that table, and D and trimming were inferred from the DNA itself. The profile covers a few hundred thousand clones, with 75% to 90% appearing a single time and over 15% taken by the ten largest. Cohort allocation depended upon clinical history that participants reported.

The chain carries TRBV10-3 and TRBJ2-7; 14 nucleotides align to TRBD2. This TCR was recovered from a man aged 35 to 55 who had recovered from COVID-19. Sequenced material: PBMCs or T cells enriched from blood (not recorded which). The CDR3, as DNA: TGTGCCATCACCAGGGGGACAGGGACTAGCGGGAGTGAACAGTACTTC. The encoded protein is CAITRGTGTSGSEQYF.